These 6 T cell receptor beta chains came from one sample sequenced in a study of Tregs in tolerant kidney transplant recipients. Using immunoSEQ multiplex PCR, the repertoire was profiled, and TCRdb retains in-frame clones only, with some absent. Of 95,000 to 120,000 clones listed, 85% to 90% were seen once; the top ten hold approximately 0.34%. Sequencing used CD4+ T cells from blood, obtained before the transplant. All receptors derive from a human donor who received a combined kidney and bone marrow transplant.

This clone occurred once. This rearrangement joins TRBV30 to TRBJ1-5; D is possibly TRBD1 (6 bases). Trimming shortened V by 1 base and J by 3 bases, and 22 bases separated the two germline ends. Germline values: CDR1 GTSNPN, CDR2 SVGIG (reference sequence). The CDR3 contains 18 residues. As DNA, the CDR3 is TGTGCCTGGAGTGCAAAAAAACAGGGAGGGAATTCCAATCAGCCCCAGCATTTT. Encoded protein: CAWSAKKQGGNSNQPQHF.

The genes are TRBV7-2 and TRBJ2-7, with TRBD1 matching over 10 bases. The CDR3 has 15 amino acids. Trimming at V came to 5 bases and at J to 5 bases, leaving 9 bases not matched to a gene. The germline CDR1 and CDR2 sequences are SGHTA and FQGNSA. The CDR3 DNA is TGTGCCAGCAGCCTCCTCCGGACAGGGGGGGACGAGCAGTACTTC. As protein: CASSLLRTGGDEQYF. The full variable domain, its missing parts supplied by reference TRBV7-2 and TRBJ2-7, is GAGVSQSPSNKVTEKGKDVELRCDPISGHTALYWYRQSLGQGLEFLIYFQGNSAPDKSGLPSDRFSAERTGGSVSTLTIQRTQQEDSAVYLCASSLLRTGGDEQYFGPGTRLTVT.

The V and J genes are TRBV30 and TRBJ2-1; a weak D match, TRBD2 (5 bases). This CDR3 has 16 residues. The V end lost 2 bases, the J end lost 4 bases, and 18 bases lay between the germline ends. Per the germline V gene, CDR1 is GTSNPN and CDR2 is SVGIG (reference sequence). CDR3 sequence reads: CAWSWEGLLVYNEQFF. CDR3 DNA: TGTGCCTGGAGTTGGGAAGGACTTCTCGTATACAATGAGCAGTTCTTC.

The chain links TRBV6-1 to TRBJ1-1; D unclear. Trimming removed 5 bases at V and 5 bases at J, with 15 bases between. This CDR3 contains 14 residues. From germline, CDR1 is MNHNS and CDR2 SASEGT. CDR3 loop: CASSTLSWETEAFF. The CDR3 nucleotides read TGTGCCAGCAGTACACTAAGCTGGGAGACTGAAGCTTTCTTT.

The chain uses TRBV19 and TRBJ2-3, with TRBD1 matching over 7 bases. CDR3 length equals 15 residues. Germline V gene lookup returns CDR1 LNHDA and CDR2 SQIVND (reference sequence). V gave up 3 bases and J gave up 6 bases; unmatched junction bases: 9. CDR3 amino acids: CASSMGQTGMDTQYF. The CDR3 DNA follows: TGTGCCAGTAGTATGGGACAGACGGGCATGGATACGCAGTATTTT.

V gene TRBV5-4 combines with J gene TRBJ2-3, with 9 positions matching TRBD2. Looked up from germline, CDR1 is SGHNT and CDR2 is YYREEE (reference sequence). Unmatched junction bases numbered 9, after V lost 9 bases and J lost 4 bases. The CDR3 totals 14 residues. The CDR3 DNA sequence: TGTGCCATCCATGGGCGGGGGGGCCCAGATACGCAGTATTTT. Protein product: CAIHGRGGPDTQYF.